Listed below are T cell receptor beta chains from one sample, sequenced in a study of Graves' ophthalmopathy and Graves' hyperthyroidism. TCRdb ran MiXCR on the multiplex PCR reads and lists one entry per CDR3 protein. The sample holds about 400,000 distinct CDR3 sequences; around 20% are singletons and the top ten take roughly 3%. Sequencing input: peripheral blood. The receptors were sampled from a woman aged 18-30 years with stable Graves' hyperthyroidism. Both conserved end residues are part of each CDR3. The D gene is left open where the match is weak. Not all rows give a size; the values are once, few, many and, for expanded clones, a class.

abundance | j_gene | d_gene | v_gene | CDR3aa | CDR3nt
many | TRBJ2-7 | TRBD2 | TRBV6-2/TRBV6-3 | CASSTLLAWGIYEQYF | TGTGCCAGCAGTACCCTACTAGCGTGGGGGATATACGAGCAGTACTTC
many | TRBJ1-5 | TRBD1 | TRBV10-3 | CAISAGTGGQPQHF | TGTGCCATCAGCGCCGGGACAGGGGGTCAGCCCCAGCATTTT
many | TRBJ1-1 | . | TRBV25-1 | CANSPTASNTEAFF | TGTGCCAACAGCCCTACAGCGAGTAACACTGAAGCTTTCTTT
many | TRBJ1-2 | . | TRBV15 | CATSGDLGGYGYTF | TGTGCCACCAGCGGAGATTTGGGGGGCTATGGCTACACCTTC
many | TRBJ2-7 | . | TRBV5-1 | CASSLAGGQSEQYF | TGCGCCAGCAGCTTGGCCGGGGGACAGAGCGAGCAGTACTTC
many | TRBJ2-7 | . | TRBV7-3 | CASSSTGITSYEQYF | TGTGCCAGCAGCTCGACCGGGATTACGTCCTACGAGCAGTACTTC
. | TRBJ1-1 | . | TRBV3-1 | CASSQEGSTEAFF | TGTGCCAGCAGCCAAGAGGGATCCACTGAAGCTTTCTTT
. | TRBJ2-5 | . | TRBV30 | CAWSPLQFQETQYF | TGTGCCTGGAGTCCCCTACAGTTCCAAGAGACCCAGTACTTC
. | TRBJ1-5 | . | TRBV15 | CATSRDLGVSNQPQHF | TGTGCCACCAGCAGAGATCTAGGGGTTAGCAATCAGCCCCAGCATTTT
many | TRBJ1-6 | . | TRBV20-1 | CSARVVGTRFNSPLHF | TGCAGTGCGAGGGTCGTGGGGACTCGGTTTAATTCACCCCTCCACTTT
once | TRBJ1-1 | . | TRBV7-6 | CASSFKEGKGTEAFF | TGTGCCAGCAGCTTTAAGGAAGGGAAGGGCACTGAAGCTTTCTTT
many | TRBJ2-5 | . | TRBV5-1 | CASSGGLPQETQYF | TGCGCCAGCAGCGGTGGACTACCCCAAGAGACCCAGTACTTC
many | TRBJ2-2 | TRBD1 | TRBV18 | CASSARQGDTGELFF | TGTGCCAGCTCCGCTCGACAGGGTGACACCGGGGAGCTGTTTTTT
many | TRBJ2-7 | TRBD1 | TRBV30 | CAWTHWTGSYEQYF | TGTGCCTGGACTCATTGGACAGGGAGCTACGAGCAGTACTTC
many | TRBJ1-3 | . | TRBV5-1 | CASSLAGHSGNTIYF | TGCGCCAGCAGCTTGGCGGGCCACTCTGGAAACACCATATATTTT
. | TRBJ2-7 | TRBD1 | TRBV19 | CASRTGVNEQYF | TGTGCCAGCAGGACAGGAGTCAACGAGCAGTACTTC
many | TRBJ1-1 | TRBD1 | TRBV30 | CAWSYRGPMNTEAFF | TGTGCCTGGAGTTACAGGGGGCCCATGAACACTGAAGCTTTCTTT
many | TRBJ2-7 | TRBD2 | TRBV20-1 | CSAREQPGLAGVSSYEQYF | TGCAGTGCTAGAGAACAACCGGGACTAGCGGGAGTTTCCTCCTACGAGCAGTACTTC
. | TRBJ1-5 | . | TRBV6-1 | CASSPRQMSNQPQHF | TGTGCCAGCAGTCCCCGACAGATGAGCAATCAGCCCCAGCATTTT
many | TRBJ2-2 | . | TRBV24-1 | CATSDQTANTGELFF | TGTGCCACCAGTGATCAGACAGCGAACACCGGGGAGCTGTTTTTT
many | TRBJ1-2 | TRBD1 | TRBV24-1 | CATSDAAGTGGHGYTF | TGTGCCACCAGTGATGCAGCCGGGACAGGGGGCCATGGCTACACCTTC
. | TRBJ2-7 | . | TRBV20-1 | CSARARDWYYEQYF | TGCAGTGCTAGAGCCCGGGACTGGTACTACGAGCAGTACTTC
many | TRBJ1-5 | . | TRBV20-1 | CSARVLVGNQPQHF | TGCAGTGCTAGAGTTCTGGTCGGCAATCAGCCCCAGCATTTT
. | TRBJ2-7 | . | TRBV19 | CASTPRGGTYEQYF | TGTGCCAGTACCCCGCGCGGCGGAACCTACGAGCAGTACTTC
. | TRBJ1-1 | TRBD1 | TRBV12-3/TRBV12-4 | CASRLDRGRRTEAFF | TGTGCCAGCAGATTGGACAGGGGGCGTCGCACTGAAGCTTTCTTT
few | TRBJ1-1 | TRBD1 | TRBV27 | CASSRDRGLRGTEAFF | TGTGCCAGCAGCCGGGACAGGGGGCTTCGGGGCACTGAAGCTTTCTTT
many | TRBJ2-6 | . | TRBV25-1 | CASSELEGSSGANVLTF | TGTGCCAGCAGTGAATTGGAGGGGAGCTCTGGGGCCAACGTCCTGACTTTC
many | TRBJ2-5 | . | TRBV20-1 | CSARDPPGGGGVETQYF | TGCAGTGCTAGAGACCCTCCGGGTGGCGGGGGCGTGGAGACCCAGTACTTC
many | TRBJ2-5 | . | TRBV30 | CAWSKRGVGETQYF | TGTGCCTGGAGTAAGAGGGGAGTGGGGGAGACCCAGTACTTC
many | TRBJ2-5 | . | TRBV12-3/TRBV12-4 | CASSAYGSRGETQYF | TGTGCCAGCAGTGCCTACGGATCACGAGGAGAGACCCAGTACTTC
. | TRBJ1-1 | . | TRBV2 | CASSSGRQGSFTEAFF | TGTGCCAGCAGTTCCGGCCGGCAGGGGAGTTTCACTGAAGCTTTCTTT